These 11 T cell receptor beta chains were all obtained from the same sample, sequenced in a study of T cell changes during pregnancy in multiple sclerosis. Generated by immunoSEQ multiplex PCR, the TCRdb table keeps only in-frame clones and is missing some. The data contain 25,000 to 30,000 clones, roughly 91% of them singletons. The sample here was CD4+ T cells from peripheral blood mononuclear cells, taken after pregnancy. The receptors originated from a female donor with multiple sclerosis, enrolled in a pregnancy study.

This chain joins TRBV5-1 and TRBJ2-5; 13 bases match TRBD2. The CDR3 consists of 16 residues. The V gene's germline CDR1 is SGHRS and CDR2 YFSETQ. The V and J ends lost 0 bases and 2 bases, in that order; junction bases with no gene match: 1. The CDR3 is CASSLEGLAGQETQYF. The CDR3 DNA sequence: TGCGCCAGCAGCTTGGAGGGACTAGCGGGGCAAGAGACCCAGTACTTC.

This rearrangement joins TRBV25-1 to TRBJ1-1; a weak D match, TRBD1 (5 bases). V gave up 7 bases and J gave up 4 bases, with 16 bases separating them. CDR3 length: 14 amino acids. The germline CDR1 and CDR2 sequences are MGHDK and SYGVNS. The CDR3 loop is CASTPQGVVTEAFF. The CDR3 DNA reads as TGTGCCAGCACACCTCAGGGCGTCGTCACTGAAGCTTTCTTT.

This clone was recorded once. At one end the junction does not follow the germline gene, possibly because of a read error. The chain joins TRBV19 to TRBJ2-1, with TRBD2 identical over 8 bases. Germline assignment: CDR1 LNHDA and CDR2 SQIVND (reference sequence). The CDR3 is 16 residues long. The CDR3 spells CASSSAGTRNYNEQFF. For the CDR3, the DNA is TGTGCCAGTAGTTCAGCGGGGACTAGAAACTACAATGAACAGTTCTTC.

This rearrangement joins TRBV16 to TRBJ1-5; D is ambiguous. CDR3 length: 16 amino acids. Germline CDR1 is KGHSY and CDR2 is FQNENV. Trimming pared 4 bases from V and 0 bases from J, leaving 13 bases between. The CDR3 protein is CASSLTVSYSNQPQHF. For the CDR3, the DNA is TGTGCCAGCAGCCTTACCGTAAGCTATAGCAATCAGCCCCAGCATTTT.

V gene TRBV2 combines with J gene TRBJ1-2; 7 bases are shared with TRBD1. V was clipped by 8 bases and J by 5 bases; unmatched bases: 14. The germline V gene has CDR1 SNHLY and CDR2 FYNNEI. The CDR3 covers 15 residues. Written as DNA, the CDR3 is TGTGCCAGCCGCACCCTATGGACAGGACAGTATGGCTACACCTTC. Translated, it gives CASRTLWTGQYGYTF. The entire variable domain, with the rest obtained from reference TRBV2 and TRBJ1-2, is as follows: EPEVTQTPSHQVTQMGQEVILRCVPISNHLYFYWYRQILGQKVEFLVSFYNNEISEKSEIFDDQFSVERPDGSNFTLKIRSTKLEDSAMYFCASRTLWTGQYGYTFGSGTRLTVV.

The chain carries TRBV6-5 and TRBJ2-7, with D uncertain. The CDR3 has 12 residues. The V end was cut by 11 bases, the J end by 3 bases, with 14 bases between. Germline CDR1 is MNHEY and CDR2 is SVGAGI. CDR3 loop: CAETPRGYEQYF. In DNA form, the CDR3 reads TGTGCCGAAACCCCAAGAGGCTACGAGCAGTACTTC.

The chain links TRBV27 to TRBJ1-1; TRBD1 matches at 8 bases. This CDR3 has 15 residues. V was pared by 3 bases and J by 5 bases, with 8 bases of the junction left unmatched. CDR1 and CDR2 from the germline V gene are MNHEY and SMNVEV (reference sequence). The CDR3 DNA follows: TGTGCCAGCAGTTTGTTTACAGGGGGTCGAACTGAAGCTTTCTTT. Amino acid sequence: CASSLFTGGRTEAFF.

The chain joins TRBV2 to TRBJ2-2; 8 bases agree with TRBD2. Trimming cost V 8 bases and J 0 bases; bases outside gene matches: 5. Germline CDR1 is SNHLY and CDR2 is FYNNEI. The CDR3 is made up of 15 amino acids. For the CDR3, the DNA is TGTGCCAGCGGTCAGCGGGGGCCGAACACCGGGGAGCTGTTTTTT. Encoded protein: CASGQRGPNTGELFF.

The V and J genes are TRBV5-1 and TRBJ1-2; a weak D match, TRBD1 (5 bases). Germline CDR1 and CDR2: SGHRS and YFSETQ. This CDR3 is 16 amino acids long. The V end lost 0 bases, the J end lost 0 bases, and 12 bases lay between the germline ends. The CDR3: CASSLVAGGANYGYTF. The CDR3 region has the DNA TGCGCCAGCAGCTTGGTTGCCGGAGGGGCTAACTATGGCTACACCTTC.

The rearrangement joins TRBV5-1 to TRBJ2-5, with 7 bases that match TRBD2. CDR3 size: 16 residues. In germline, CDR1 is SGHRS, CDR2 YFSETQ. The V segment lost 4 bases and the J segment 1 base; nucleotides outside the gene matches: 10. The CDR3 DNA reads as TGCGCCAGCAGCGGGAGGTATAGCGGGCCCCAAGAGACCCAGTACTTC. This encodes CASSGRYSGPQETQYF.

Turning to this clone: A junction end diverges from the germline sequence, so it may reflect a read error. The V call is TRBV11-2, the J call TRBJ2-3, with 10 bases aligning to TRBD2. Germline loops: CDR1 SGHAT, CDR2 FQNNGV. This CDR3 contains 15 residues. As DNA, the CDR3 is TGTGCCAGCAACTTAGCGGGAGGCAGCACAGATACGCAGTATTTT. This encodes CASNLAGGSTDTQYF. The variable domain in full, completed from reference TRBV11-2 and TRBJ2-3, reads EAGVAQSPRYKIIEKRQSVAFWCNPISGHATLYWYQQILGQGPKLLIQFQNNGVVDDSQLPKDRFSAERLKGVDSTLKIQPAKLEDSAVYLCASNLAGGSTDTQYFGPGTRLTVL.